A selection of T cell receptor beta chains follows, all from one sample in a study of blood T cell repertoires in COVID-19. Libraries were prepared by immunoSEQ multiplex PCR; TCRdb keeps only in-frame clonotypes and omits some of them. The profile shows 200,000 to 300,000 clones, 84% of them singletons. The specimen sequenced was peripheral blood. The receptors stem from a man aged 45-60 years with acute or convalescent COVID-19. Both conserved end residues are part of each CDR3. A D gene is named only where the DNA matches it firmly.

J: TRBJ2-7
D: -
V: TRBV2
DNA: TGTGCCAGCAGCCGGGAGGGGGCCCTATCCTACGAGCAGTACTTC
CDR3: CASSREGALSYEQYF

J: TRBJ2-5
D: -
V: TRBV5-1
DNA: TGCGCCAGCAGGAGCGACCAGGAGACCCAGTACTTC
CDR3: CASRSDQETQYF

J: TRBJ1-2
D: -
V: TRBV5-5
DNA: TGTGCCAGCAGCCTGAGCTATGGCTACACCTTC
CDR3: CASSLSYGYTF

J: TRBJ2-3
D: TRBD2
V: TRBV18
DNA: TGTGCCAGCTCACCCTATATGAGCGGGAGGGCCGCAGATACGCAGTATTTT
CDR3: CASSPYMSGRAADTQYF

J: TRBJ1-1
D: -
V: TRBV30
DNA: TGTGCCTGGAGTCCGTTCCGGAACACTGAAGCTTTCTTT
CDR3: CAWSPFRNTEAFF

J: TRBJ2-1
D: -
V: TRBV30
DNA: TGTGCCTGGAATAGCGGTTCCTACAATGAGCAGTTCTTC
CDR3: CAWNSGSYNEQFF

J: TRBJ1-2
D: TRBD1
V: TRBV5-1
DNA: TGCGCCAGCAGCTTGGTGGGGACAGGGGGCTACGCTGGCTACACCTTC
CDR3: CASSLVGTGGYAGYTF

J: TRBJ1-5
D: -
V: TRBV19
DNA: TGTGCCAGTAGCCATATACGACAGGGCAATCAGCCCCAGCATTTT
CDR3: CASSHIRQGNQPQHF

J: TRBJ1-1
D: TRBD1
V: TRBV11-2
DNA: TGTGCCAGCAGCTCACGGACAGGGATGGTGGCTGAAGCTTTCTTT
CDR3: CASSSRTGMVAEAFF

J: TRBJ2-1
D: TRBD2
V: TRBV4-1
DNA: TGCGCCAGCAGCCGACCTAGCGGGGGCTCCTACAATGAGCAGTTCTTC
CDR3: CASSRPSGGSYNEQFF

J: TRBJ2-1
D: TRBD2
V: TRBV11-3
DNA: TGTGCCAGCAGCCCAGGACTAGCGGTGAGCTCCTACAATGAGCAGTTCTTC
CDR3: CASSPGLAVSSYNEQFF